The TCR beta chain described here comes from a study of T cell responses to AZD1222 COVID-19 vaccine. Study observations and caveats: Repertoire collection took place solely once the T cell response had peaked. Among spike-specific TCRs, nearly half reportedly target unmutated variant regions. Donors were mostly white British, more females; clonal diversity possibly underestimated.

The CDR3 has 14 residues. The germline V and J ends were trimmed by 2 bases and 3 bases, with 10 bases remaining between them. Germline-derived CDR1 and CDR2 are SEHNR and FQNEAQ (reference sequence). The protocol was immunoSEQ multiplex PCR, while the TCRdb copy is restricted to in-frame clones and leaves out a portion. Of roughly 150,000 clones listed, 90% to 95% are singletons. To note about this clone: What it binds is not known.

This sequence joins TRBV7-9 and TRBJ2-5, with a weak D call TRBD1 (5 bases). This TCR derives from an adult who received the AZD1222 COVID-19 vaccine. Sequenced material: peripheral blood, taken 28 days after the second AZD1222 dose. CDR3 bases: TGTGCCAGCAGCTTATGGCAGGGTAAAGAGACCCAGTACTTC. It encodes CASSLWQGKETQYF.